Each of the 5 T cell receptor beta chains below was sequenced from the same sample in a study of early T cells in non-severe SARS-CoV-2 infection. TCRdb re-called the 5' RACE reads with MiXCR, one entry per CDR3 protein. The sample consists of about 83,000 distinct CDR3 sequences, 10% of them appearing once. The sample consisted of whole blood, taken at baseline. These receptors came from an adult who was a healthcare worker with PCR-confirmed SARS-CoV-2 infection or an uninfected control (not recorded which).

The chain links TRBV5-1 to TRBJ2-2; no firm D call. This CDR3 is 13 amino acids long. Germline CDR1 SGHRS, CDR2 YFSETQ. V dropped 4 bases and J dropped 4 bases, with 8 bases sitting between them. The CDR3, as DNA: TGCGCCAGCAGCCCCTCGACCACCGGGGAGCTGTTTTTT. It codes for CASSPSTTGELFF.

The V call is TRBV5-5, the J call TRBJ2-3; a possible D gene is TRBD1 (6 bases). Germline CDR1 SGHKS, CDR2 YYEKEE (reference sequence). V was trimmed by 4 bases and J by 7 bases, leaving 13 bases between them. The length of the CDR3 is 13 residues. CDR3 region: CASSRSGANTQYF. The CDR3 DNA reads as TGTGCCAGCAGCCGCTCAGGGGCGAATACGCAGTATTTT. The full variable domain, rest sourced from reference TRBV5-5 and TRBJ2-3, is DAGVTQSPTHLIKTRGQQVTLRCSPISGHKSVSWYQQVLGQGPQFIFQYYEKEERGRGNFPDRFSARQFPNYSSELNVNALLLGDSALYLCASSRSGANTQYFGPGTRLTVL.

The gene calls are TRBV9 and TRBJ2-2, with TRBD2 matching over 8 bases. CDR1 is SGDLS, CDR2 YYNGEE, per germline. The V segment lost 4 bases and the J segment 1 base; nucleotides outside the gene matches: 6. This CDR3 spans 16 amino acids. DNA of the CDR3: TGTGCCAGCAGCACCCTTAGCGGGAAGAACACCGGGGAGCTGTTTTTT. Encoded protein: CASSTLSGKNTGELFF.

This clonotype was seen a few times. V usage is TRBV7-8 and J usage is TRBJ2-5; the D is unclear. The CDR3 totals 17 residues. CDR1 is SGHVS, CDR2 FQNEAQ, per germline. Trimming shortened V by 7 bases and J by 1 base, and 22 bases separated the two germline ends. In nucleotides, the CDR3 is TGTGCCAGCAACCTAGGTGCGACGGGCAGAGGCCAAGAGACCCAGTACTTC. As protein: CASNLGATGRGQETQYF.

The chain uses TRBV3-1 and TRBJ2-7; D is uncertain. Trimming removed 8 bases from V and 7 bases from J, with 18 bases in between. The length of the CDR3 is 13 residues. The germline CDR1 and CDR2 sequences are LGHDT and YNNKEL (reference sequence). CDR3 DNA sequence: TGTGCCAGCGGCCGGCTACCAGGCAGGGAGCAGTACTTC. This codes for CASGRLPGREQYF.